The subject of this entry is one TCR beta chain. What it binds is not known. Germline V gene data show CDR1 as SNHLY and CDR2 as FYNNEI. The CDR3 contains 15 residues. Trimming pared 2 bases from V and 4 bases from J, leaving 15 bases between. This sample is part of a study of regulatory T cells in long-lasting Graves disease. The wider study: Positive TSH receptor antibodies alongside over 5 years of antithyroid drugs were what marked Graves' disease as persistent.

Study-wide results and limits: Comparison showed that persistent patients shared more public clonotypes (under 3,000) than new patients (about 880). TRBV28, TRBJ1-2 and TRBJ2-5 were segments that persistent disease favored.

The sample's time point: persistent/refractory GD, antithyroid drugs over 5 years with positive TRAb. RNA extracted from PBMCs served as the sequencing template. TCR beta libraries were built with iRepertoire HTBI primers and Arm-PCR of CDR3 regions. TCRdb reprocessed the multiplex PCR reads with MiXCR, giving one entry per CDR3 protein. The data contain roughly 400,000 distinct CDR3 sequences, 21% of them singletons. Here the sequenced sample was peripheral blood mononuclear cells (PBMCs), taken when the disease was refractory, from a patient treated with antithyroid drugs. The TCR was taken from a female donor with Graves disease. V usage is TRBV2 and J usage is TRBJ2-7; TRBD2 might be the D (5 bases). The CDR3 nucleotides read TGTGCCAGCAGTGAAATAGCGAGAGATATTTACGAGCAGTACTTC. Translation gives CASSEIARDIYEQYF.